A single sample gave rise to the 26 T cell receptor beta chains below, sequenced in a study of blood T cell repertoires in COVID-19. The table came from immunoSEQ multiplex PCR; TCRdb's copy has only in-frame clones and leaves some out. Of under 300,000 clones listed, around nine tenths are singletons. The source material was PBMCs or T cells enriched from blood (not recorded which). Receptor source: a woman aged 18 to 35 who had recovered from COVID-19.

CDR3 amino acids: CATSRGLQDTQYF. CDR3 sequence (DNA): TGTGCCACCAGCCGCGGTCTACAAGATACGCAGTATTTT. The chain recombines TRBV15 with TRBJ2-3; D remains ambiguous. The CDR3 consists of 13 residues. CDR1 and CDR2 from the germline V gene are LNHNV and YYDKDF (reference sequence). V gave up 5 bases and J gave up 5 bases, with 11 bases separating them.

The J gene is TRBJ1-5, the V gene TRBV19, with D maybe TRBD1 (6 bases). V was cut by 5 bases and J by 5 bases, with 10 bases left in between. CDR3 length equals 13 residues. CDR1 is LNHDA, CDR2 SQIVND, per germline (reference sequence). This CDR3 reads CASSAQGYQPQHF. CDR3 DNA sequence: TGTGCCAGTAGTGCTCAGGGGTATCAGCCCCAGCATTTT.

The gene calls are TRBV5-6 and TRBJ2-1; 7 positions agree with TRBD1. Trimming took 5 bases from V and 10 from J; bases not matched to a gene: 12. Per germline, CDR1 SGHDT and CDR2 YYEEEE. The CDR3 has 14 amino acids. The CDR3 DNA is TGTGCCAGCAGGGCTGGACAGGTAGCAGGGGAGCAGTTCTTC. It specifies CASRAGQVAGEQFF.

This chain joins TRBV9 and TRBJ2-1; no clear D gene. The germline CDR1 and CDR2 sequences are SGDLS and YYNGEE. Trimming pared 0 bases from V and 0 bases from J, leaving 10 bases between. The CDR3 extends over 16 amino acids. The CDR3: CASSVGSRSSYNEQFF. The CDR3 DNA follows: TGTGCCAGCAGCGTAGGTAGCAGAAGCTCCTACAATGAGCAGTTCTTC.

The V gene is TRBV6-2 or TRBV6-3, the J gene TRBJ1-6, with 7 nucleotides matching TRBD1. The CDR3 is 18 amino acids. J lost 9 bases, V lost 0 bases, and 14 bases had no gene match. CDR1 and CDR2 (germline): MNHEY, SVGEGT. The CDR3 nucleotides read TGTGCCAGCAGTTACTCCTACCCTCCTACAGGGGTTAGTTCACCCCTCCACTTT. Encoded protein: CASSYSYPPTGVSSPLHF.

The CDR3 region is CASKTASGNTIYF. CDR3 nucleotide sequence: TGTGCCAGCAAGACAGCCTCTGGAAACACCATATATTTT. The chain employs TRBV27 and TRBJ1-3; D might be TRBD1 (5 bases). The germline gives CDR1 MNHEY, CDR2 SMNVEV (reference sequence). V shed 7 bases and J shed 0 bases, with 7 bases lying between them. The CDR3 is made up of 13 amino acids.

The chain links TRBV9 to TRBJ2-5, with 8 bases aligning to TRBD2. J was trimmed by 1 base and V by 0 bases; bases with no gene match: 5. The CDR3 contains 16 residues. CDR1 and CDR2 (germline): SGDLS, YYNGEE. The CDR3: CASSVGNSGIQETQYF. In DNA, the CDR3 is TGTGCCAGCAGCGTAGGTAATAGCGGGATCCAAGAGACCCAGTACTTC.

This clone occurred once. This chain uses TRBV5-1 with TRBJ2-5, with D hard to call. This CDR3 region has 13 residues. Deletions cut 4 bases from V and 5 bases from J, with 12 bases between. Per the germline V gene, CDR1 is SGHRS and CDR2 is YFSETQ. The CDR3 reads CASSHEVSETQYF. CDR3 nucleotides: TGCGCCAGCAGCCACGAGGTTTCGGAGACCCAGTACTTC.

This clone was seen a few times. This chain connects TRBV11-3 to TRBJ2-5; D is unresolved. Between the trimmed V and J ends, which lost 4 bases and 3 bases, there was a span of 3 bases. Germline V CDR1 and CDR2: SGHNT, YENEEA. The CDR3 consists of 11 residues. CDR3 sequence: CASSSKETQYF. In nucleotides, the CDR3 is TGTGCCAGCAGCTCCAAAGAGACCCAGTACTTC.

The V gene is TRBV27, the J gene TRBJ2-2, with D perhaps TRBD2 (6 bases). This CDR3 spans 14 amino acids. The V and J ends lost 1 base and 4 bases respectively, with 7 bases between them. Germline V gene lookup returns CDR1 MNHEY and CDR2 SMNVEV (reference sequence). CDR3 amino acids: CASSLLGGTGELFF. CDR3 nucleotides: TGTGCCAGCAGTTTATTGGGGGGCACCGGGGAGCTGTTTTTT.

The chain couples TRBV19 to TRBJ1-1; perhaps TRBD1 as D (6 bases). The germline V gene has CDR1 LNHDA and CDR2 SQIVND (reference sequence). V was clipped by 3 bases and J by 5 bases, with 16 bases between them. The CDR3 length is 15 residues. The CDR3 loop is CASSISGTPGTEAFF. DNA for the CDR3: TGTGCCAGTAGTATCTCAGGGACACCTGGAACTGAAGCTTTCTTT.

The V gene is TRBV6-5, the J gene TRBJ1-2, with D possibly TRBD1 on 6 matching bases. The V end was cut by 6 bases, the J end by 6 bases, with 17 bases between. The germline V gene encodes CDR1 MNHEY and CDR2 SVGAGI. CDR3 length equals 14 residues. The CDR3 bases are TGTGCCAGCAGGATAGGGTTGGGGGCGGATGGCTACACCTTC. Its protein is CASRIGLGADGYTF.

The J gene is TRBJ1-2, the V gene TRBV4-1; D uncertain. The CDR3 spans 13 residues. V lost 3 bases and J lost 3, with 8 bases in between. Germline V gives CDR1 MGHRA, CDR2 YSYEKL. In DNA, the CDR3 is TGCGCCAGCAGCCAGCCCGGTTACTATGGCTACACCTTC. Its protein product is CASSQPGYYGYTF.

The J gene is TRBJ2-5, the V gene TRBV5-1; D perhaps matches TRBD2 (5 bases). Between the trimmed V and J ends, which lost 0 bases and 3 bases, there was a span of 9 bases. The CDR3 spans 14 residues. The germline gives CDR1 SGHRS, CDR2 YFSETQ. DNA for the CDR3: TGCGCCAGCAGCTTGGTATCCGGGGAAGAGACCCAGTACTTC. Protein: CASSLVSGEETQYF.

This chain uses TRBV27 with TRBJ2-2; 9 bases align to TRBD1. The CDR3 contains 15 residues. V lost 5 bases to trimming and J lost 4 bases; unmatched junction nucleotides: 5. Per the germline V gene, CDR1 is MNHEY and CDR2 is SMNVEV (reference sequence). Written as DNA, the CDR3 is TGTGCCAGCAGTGGGGACAGGGCCGGCACCGGGGAGCTGTTTTTT. Its translation: CASSGDRAGTGELFF.

The rearrangement uses TRBV7-2 and TRBJ2-3; weak D call: TRBD2 (6 bases). The germline CDR1 and CDR2 sequences are SGHTA and FQGNSA. This CDR3 spans 16 amino acids. V lost 2 bases to trimming and J lost 1 base, with 13 bases between them. The CDR3 spells CASSLRREIGTDTQYF. The CDR3 nucleotides read TGTGCCAGCAGCTTAAGGAGGGAGATTGGCACAGATACGCAGTATTTT.

The chain couples TRBV7-6 to TRBJ1-1; TRBD1 might be the D (6 bases). Germline CDR1 and CDR2: SGHVS and FNYEAQ. V lost 5 bases to trimming and J lost 1 base, with 17 bases between them. The CDR3 is 16 amino acids. The CDR3 reads CASSLATTGTNTEAFF. CDR3 DNA sequence: TGTGCCAGCAGCCTTGCCACGACAGGTACGAACACTGAAGCTTTCTTT.

This sequence joins TRBV27 and TRBJ2-7; 9 bases agree with TRBD1. Germline V lookup: CDR1 MNHEY, CDR2 SMNVEV (reference sequence). This CDR3 region has 12 residues. V lost 5 bases to trimming and J lost 8 bases; unmatched junction nucleotides: 4. The CDR3 region has the DNA TGTGCCAGCAGTGGACAGGGGTGGAAGCAGTACTTC. It encodes CASSGQGWKQYF.

CDR3 nucleotide sequence: TGTGCCAGCAGCTCCCGGGGTAACTCACCCCTCCACTTT. Translation: CASSSRGNSPLHF. The rearrangement links TRBV11-1 to TRBJ1-6; no definite D call. CDR3 length: 13 residues. Germline-derived CDR1 and CDR2 are SGHAT and FQDESV (reference sequence). V was cut by 4 bases and J by 10 bases, with 11 bases left in between.

The chain recombines TRBV28 with TRBJ1-5; no clear D gene. V was shortened by 1 base and J by 4 bases, with 5 bases between the two germline ends. This CDR3 comprises 13 residues. Germline loops: CDR1 MDHEN, CDR2 SYDVKM. For the CDR3, the DNA is TGTGCCAGCAGTTTATCGGTTAATCAGCCCCAGCATTTT. Encoded protein: CASSLSVNQPQHF.

This chain uses TRBV5-1 with TRBJ1-2; D gene unclear. The CDR3 has 13 amino acids. CDR1 and CDR2 (germline): SGHRS, YFSETQ. Trimming took 3 bases from V and 3 from J, leaving 9 bases between them. The CDR3 is CASSSRNDYGYTF. CDR3 nucleotides: TGCGCCAGCAGCTCTAGGAACGACTATGGCTACACCTTC.

The CDR3 is CASSLGVTSFTDTQYF. The CDR3 DNA reads TGTGCCAGCAGCTTAGGGGTGACTTCCTTCACAGATACGCAGTATTTT. The chain uses TRBV7-8 and TRBJ2-3; D is unclear. This CDR3 contains 16 residues. The V and J ends lost 1 base and 2 bases respectively, with 13 bases between them. The V gene's germline CDR1 is SGHVS and CDR2 FQNEAQ. Variable domain in full (rest from reference TRBV7-8 and TRBJ2-3): GAGVSQSPRYKVAKRGQDVALRCDPISGHVSLFWYQQALGQGPEFLTYFQNEAQLDKSGLPSDRFFAERPEGSVSTLKIQRTQQEDSAVYLCASSLGVTSFTDTQYFGPGTRLTVL.

This rearrangement joins TRBV7-9 to TRBJ2-5; D uncertain. Trimming took 5 bases from V and 1 from J, leaving 5 bases between them. CDR3 length: 12 amino acids. Looked up from germline, CDR1 is SEHNR and CDR2 is FQNEAQ (reference sequence). The CDR3 is CASSRSQETQYF. CDR3 in DNA: TGTGCCAGCAGCCGGAGCCAAGAGACCCAGTACTTC.

A single count supports this clone. The junction does not match germline at one end; this may be a read error. The chain carries TRBV29-1 and TRBJ1-2; D not certain. This CDR3 is 11 amino acids long. The germline V gene encodes CDR1 SQVTM and CDR2 ANQGSEA. CDR3 in amino acids: CSVKERGGYTF. CDR3 DNA sequence: TGCAGCGTTAAAGAGCGAGGGGGCTACACCTTC.

V gene TRBV5-8 combines with J gene TRBJ1-1; the D is unclear. The CDR3 totals 14 residues. Germline CDR1 and CDR2: SGHTS and YDEGEE. V was clipped by 2 bases and J by 6 bases, with 14 bases between them. In DNA form, the CDR3 reads TGTGCCAGCAGCTTCCACGGAGTTTCGGCTGAAGCTTTCTTT. Encoded protein: CASSFHGVSAEAFF.

The rearrangement links TRBV19 to TRBJ1-2, with D tentatively TRBD1 (6 bases). Trimming removed 4 bases at V and 8 bases at J, with 20 bases between. Germline assignment: CDR1 LNHDA and CDR2 SQIVND (reference sequence). This CDR3 region has 15 residues. This CDR3 is CASSKRQELVEGYTF. CDR3 coding DNA: TGTGCCAGTAGTAAAAGACAGGAACTAGTAGAAGGCTACACCTTC.